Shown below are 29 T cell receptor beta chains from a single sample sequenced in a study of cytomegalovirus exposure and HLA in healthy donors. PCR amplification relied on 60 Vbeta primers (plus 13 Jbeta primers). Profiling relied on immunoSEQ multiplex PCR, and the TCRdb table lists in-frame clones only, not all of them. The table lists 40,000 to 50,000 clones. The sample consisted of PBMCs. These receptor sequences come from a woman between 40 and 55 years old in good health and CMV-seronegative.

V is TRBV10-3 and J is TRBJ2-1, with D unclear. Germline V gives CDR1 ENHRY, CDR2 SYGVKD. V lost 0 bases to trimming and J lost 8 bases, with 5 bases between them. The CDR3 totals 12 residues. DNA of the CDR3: TGTGCCATCAGTGAGTCTACAGATGAGCAGTTCTTC. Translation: CAISESTDEQFF.

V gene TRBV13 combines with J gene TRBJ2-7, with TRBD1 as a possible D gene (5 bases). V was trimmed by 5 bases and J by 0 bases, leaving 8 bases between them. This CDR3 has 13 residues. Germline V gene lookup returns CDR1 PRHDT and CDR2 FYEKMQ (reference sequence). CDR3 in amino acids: CASSPDSSYEQYF. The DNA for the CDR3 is TGTGCCAGCAGCCCTGACAGCTCCTACGAGCAGTACTTC.

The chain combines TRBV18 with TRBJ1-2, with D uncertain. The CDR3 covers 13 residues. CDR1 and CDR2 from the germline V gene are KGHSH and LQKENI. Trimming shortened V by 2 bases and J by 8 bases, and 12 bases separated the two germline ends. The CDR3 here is CASSPRREEGYTF. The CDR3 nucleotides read TGTGCCAGCTCACCAAGGAGGGAGGAAGGCTACACCTTC.

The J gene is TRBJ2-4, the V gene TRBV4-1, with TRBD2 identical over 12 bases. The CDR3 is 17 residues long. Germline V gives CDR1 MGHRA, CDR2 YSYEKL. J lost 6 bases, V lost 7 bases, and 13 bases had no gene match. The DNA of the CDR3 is TGCGCCAGCACCGAAGGGATTCTAGCGGGGGGGAGAAACATTCAGTACTTC. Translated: CASTEGILAGGRNIQYF.

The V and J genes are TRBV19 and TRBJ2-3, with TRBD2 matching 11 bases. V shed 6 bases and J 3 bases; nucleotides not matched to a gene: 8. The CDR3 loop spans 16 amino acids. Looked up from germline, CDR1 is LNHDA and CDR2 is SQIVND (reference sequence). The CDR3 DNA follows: TGTGCCAGTAGCCCTAACCCTAGCGGGAGGACAGATACGCAGTATTTT. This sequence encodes CASSPNPSGRTDTQYF.

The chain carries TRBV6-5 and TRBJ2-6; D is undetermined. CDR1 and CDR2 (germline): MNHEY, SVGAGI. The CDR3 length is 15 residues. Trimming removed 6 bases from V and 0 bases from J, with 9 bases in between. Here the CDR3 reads CASRTESSGANVLTF. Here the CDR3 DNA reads TGTGCCAGCAGAACTGAATCCTCTGGGGCCAACGTCCTGACTTTC.

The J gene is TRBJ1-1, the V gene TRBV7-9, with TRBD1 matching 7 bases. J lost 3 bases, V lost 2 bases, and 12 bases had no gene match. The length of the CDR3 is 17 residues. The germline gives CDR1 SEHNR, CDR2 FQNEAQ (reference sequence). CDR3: CASSLSPITGEDTEAFF. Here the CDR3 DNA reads TGTGCCAGCAGCTTATCCCCGATCACAGGGGAGGACACTGAAGCTTTCTTT.

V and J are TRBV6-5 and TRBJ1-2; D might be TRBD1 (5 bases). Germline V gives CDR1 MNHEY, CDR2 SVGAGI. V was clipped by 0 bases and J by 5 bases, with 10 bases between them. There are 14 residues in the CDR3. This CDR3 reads CASSYSGASYGYTF. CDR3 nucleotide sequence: TGTGCCAGCAGTTACTCAGGGGCATCTTATGGCTACACCTTC.

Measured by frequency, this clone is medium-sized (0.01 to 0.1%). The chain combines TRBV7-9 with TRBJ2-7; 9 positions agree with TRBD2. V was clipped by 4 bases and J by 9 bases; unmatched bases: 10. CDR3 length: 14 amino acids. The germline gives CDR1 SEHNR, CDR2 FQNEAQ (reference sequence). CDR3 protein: CASSSGTSSSGQYF. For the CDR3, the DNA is TGTGCCAGCAGCTCCGGGACTAGCAGTTCCGGGCAGTACTTC.

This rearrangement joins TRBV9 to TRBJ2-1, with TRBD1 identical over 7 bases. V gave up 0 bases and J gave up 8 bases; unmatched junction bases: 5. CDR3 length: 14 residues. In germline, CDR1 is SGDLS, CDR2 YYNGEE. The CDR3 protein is CASSVEGQGDEQFF. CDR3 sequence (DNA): TGTGCCAGCAGCGTAGAGGGGCAGGGGGATGAGCAGTTCTTC.

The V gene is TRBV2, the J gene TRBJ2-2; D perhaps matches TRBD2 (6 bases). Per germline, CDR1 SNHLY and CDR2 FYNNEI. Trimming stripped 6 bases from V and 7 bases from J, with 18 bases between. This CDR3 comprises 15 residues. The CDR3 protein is CASRGRDLVDGELFF. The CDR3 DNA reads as TGTGCCAGCAGGGGGCGGGATTTGGTGGACGGGGAGCTGTTTTTT.

For the CDR3, the DNA is TGTGCCAGCAGAGAGGACGGAGCGGGAAGGAACACCGGGGAGCTGTTTTTT. Its protein product is CASREDGAGRNTGELFF. The J gene is TRBJ2-2, the V gene TRBV9; the match to TRBD2 covers 7 bases. The germline CDR1 and CDR2 sequences are SGDLS and YYNGEE. The V and J ends lost 5 bases and 1 base, in that order; junction bases with no gene match: 11. The length of the CDR3 is 17 residues.

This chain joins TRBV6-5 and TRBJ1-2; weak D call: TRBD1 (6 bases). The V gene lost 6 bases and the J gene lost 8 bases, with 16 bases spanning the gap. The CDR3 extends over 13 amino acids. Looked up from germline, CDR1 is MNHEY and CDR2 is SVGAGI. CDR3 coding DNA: TGTGCCAGCAGGCTACGGAGGGGGGGAGGCTACACCTTC. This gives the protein CASRLRRGGGYTF.

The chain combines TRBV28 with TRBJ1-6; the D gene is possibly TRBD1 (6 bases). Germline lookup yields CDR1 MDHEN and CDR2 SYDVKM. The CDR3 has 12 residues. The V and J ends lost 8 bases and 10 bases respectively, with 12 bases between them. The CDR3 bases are TGTGCCAGCGGAGACAGGCGGTCACCCCTCCACTTT. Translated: CASGDRRSPLHF.

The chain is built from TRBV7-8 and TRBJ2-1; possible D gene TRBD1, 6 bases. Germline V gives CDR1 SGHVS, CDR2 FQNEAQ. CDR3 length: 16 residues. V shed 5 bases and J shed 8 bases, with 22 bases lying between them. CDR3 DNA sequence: TGTGCCAGCAGCCTATTCCAATTACAAGGGGGACATGAGCAGTTCTTC. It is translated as CASSLFQLQGGHEQFF.

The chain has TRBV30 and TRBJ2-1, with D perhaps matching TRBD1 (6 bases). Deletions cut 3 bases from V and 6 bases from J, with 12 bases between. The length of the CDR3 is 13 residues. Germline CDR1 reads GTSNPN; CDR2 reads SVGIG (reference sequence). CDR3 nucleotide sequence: TGTGCCTGGAGGGTGGACAGTCTCAATGAGCAGTTCTTC. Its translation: CAWRVDSLNEQFF.

The CDR3 DNA is TGTGCCTGGAGATTTGAAGCGAACACTGAAGCTTTCTTT. It translates to CAWRFEANTEAFF. The chain carries TRBV30 and TRBJ1-1, with D hard to call. Per germline, CDR1 GTSNPN and CDR2 SVGIG (reference sequence). Trimming pared 3 bases from V and 1 base from J, leaving 9 bases between. The CDR3 has 13 amino acids.

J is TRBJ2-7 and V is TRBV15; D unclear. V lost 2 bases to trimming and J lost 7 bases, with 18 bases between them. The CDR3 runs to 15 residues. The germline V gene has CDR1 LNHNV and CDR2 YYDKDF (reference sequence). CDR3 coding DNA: TGTGCCACCAGCAGATCTCGACCCAGCGTGAGTGAGCAGTACTTC. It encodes CATSRSRPSVSEQYF.

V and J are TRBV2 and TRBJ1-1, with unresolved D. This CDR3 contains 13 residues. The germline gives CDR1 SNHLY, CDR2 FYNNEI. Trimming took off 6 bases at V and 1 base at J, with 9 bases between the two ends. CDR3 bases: TGTGCCAGCAGATACAGATCGAACACTGAAGCTTTCTTT. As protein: CASRYRSNTEAFF.

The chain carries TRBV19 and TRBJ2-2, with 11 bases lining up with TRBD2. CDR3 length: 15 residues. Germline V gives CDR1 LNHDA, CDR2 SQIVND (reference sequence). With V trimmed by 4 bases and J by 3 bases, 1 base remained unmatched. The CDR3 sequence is CASSKGLADTGELFF. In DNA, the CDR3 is TGTGCCAGTAGTAAGGGACTAGCGGACACCGGGGAGCTGTTTTTT.

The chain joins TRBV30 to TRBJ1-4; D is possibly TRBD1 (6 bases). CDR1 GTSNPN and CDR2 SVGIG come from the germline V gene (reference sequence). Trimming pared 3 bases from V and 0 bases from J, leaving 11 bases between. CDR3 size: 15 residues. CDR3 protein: CAWRARTATNEKLFF. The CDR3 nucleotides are TGTGCCTGGAGGGCCAGGACAGCAACTAATGAAAAACTGTTTTTT.

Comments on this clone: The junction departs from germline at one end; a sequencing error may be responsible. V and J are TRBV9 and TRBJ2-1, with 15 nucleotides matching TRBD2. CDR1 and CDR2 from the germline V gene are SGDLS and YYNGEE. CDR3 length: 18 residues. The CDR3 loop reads CASSRTSGGGLSDNEQFF. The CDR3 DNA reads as TGTGCCAGCAGCCGGACTAGCGGGGGGGGCCTCTCCGACAATGAGCAGTTCTTC.

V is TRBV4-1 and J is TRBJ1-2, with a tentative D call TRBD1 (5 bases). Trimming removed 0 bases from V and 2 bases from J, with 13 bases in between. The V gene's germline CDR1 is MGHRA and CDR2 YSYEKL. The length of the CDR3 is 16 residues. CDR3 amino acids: CASSQDPGWGNYGYTF. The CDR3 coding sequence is TGCGCCAGCAGCCAAGATCCAGGATGGGGCAACTATGGCTACACCTTC.

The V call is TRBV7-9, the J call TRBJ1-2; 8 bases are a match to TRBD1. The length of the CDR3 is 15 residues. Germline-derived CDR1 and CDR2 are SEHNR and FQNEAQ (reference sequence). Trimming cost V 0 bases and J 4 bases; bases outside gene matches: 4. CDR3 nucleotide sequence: TGTGCCAGCAGCTTAGCGGACAGGGTTTTCTATGGCTACACCTTC. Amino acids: CASSLADRVFYGYTF. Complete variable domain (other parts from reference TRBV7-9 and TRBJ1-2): DTGVSQNPRHKITKRGQNVTFRCDPISEHNRLYWYRQTLGQGPEFLTYFQNEAQLEKSRLLSDRFSAERPKGSFSTLEIQRTEQGDSAMYLCASSLADRVFYGYTFGSGTRLTVV.

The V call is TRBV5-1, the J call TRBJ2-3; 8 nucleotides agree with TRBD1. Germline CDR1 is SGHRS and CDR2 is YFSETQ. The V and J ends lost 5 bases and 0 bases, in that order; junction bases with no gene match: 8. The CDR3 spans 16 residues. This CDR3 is CASSPRTGMSTDTQYF. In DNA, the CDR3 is TGCGCCAGCAGTCCTAGGACAGGGATGAGCACAGATACGCAGTATTTT.

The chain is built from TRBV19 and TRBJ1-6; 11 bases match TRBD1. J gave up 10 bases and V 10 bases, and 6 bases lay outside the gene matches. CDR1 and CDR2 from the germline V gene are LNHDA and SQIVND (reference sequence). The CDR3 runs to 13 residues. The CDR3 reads CATADRGLSPLHF. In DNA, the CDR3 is TGTGCCACCGCGGACAGGGGGCTGTCACCCCTCCACTTT. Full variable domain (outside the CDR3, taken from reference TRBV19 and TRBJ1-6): DGGITQSPKYLFRKEGQNVTLSCEQNLNHDAMYWYRQDPGQGLRLIYYSQIVNDFQKGDIAEGYSVSREKKESFPLTVTSAQKNPTAFYLCATADRGLSPLHFGNGTRLTVT.

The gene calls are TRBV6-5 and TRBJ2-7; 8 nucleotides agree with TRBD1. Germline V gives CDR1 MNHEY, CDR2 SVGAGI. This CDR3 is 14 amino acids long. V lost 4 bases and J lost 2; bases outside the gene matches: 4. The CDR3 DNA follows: TGTGCCAGCAGTTGGGGACAGGCAGCCTACGAGCAGTACTTC. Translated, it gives CASSWGQAAYEQYF.

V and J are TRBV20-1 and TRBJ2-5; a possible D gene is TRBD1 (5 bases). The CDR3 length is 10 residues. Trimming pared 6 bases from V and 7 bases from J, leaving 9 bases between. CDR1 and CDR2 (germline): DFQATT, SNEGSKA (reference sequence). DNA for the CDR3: TGCAGTGCAAATAGGGGGACCCAGTACTTC. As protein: CSANRGTQYF.

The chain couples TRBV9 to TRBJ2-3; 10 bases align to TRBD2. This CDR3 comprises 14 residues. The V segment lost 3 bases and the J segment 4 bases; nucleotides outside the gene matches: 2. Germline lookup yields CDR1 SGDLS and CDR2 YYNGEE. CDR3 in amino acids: CASSAAGGPDTQYF. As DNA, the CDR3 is TGTGCCAGCAGCGCAGCGGGAGGGCCAGATACGCAGTATTTT.